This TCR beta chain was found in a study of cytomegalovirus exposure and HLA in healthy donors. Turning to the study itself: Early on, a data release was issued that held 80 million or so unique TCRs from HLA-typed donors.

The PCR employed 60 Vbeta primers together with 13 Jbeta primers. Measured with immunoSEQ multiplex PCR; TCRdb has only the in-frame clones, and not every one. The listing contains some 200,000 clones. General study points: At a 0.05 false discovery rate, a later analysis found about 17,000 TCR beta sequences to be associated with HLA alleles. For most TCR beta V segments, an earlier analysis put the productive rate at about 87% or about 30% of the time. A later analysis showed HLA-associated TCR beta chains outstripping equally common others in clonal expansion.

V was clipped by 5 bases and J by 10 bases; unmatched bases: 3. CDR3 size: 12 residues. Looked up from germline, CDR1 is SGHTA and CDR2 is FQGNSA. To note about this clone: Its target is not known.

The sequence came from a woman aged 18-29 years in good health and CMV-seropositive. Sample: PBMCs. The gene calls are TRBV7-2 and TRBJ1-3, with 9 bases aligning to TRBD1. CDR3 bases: TGTGCCAGCAGCCGACAGGGGGGGACCATATATTTT. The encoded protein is CASSRQGGTIYF.